The 5 T cell receptor beta chains below were found in one sample sequenced in a study of regulatory T cells in long-lasting Graves disease. Building of the TCR beta libraries involved iRepertoire HTBI primers and Arm-PCR of CDR3 regions. TCRdb redid the calling of the multiplex PCR reads with MiXCR, one entry per CDR3 protein. This table has 250,000 to 400,000 distinct CDR3 sequences, approximately 20% appearing once. Indicated time point: newly diagnosed GD, antithyroid drugs for less than 3 months. PBMC-derived RNA was used for the TCR library. Sequencing used peripheral blood mononuclear cells (PBMCs), obtained at new diagnosis, from a patient treated with antithyroid drugs. Receptors were obtained from a female donor with Graves disease.

This clonotype appeared many times. The J gene is TRBJ2-5, the V gene TRBV12-3 or TRBV12-4; tentatively, D is TRBD1 (6 bases). The CDR3 is made up of 12 amino acids. The germline V and J ends were trimmed by 6 bases and 13 bases, with 18 bases remaining between them. The CDR3 region has the DNA TGTGCCAGCAGCCAAGGACAGTATGAACCGTACTTC. Protein: CASSQGQYEPYF.

The table lists this clonotype with many counts. This chain links TRBV12-3 or TRBV12-4 with TRBJ2-5; 9 nucleotides align to TRBD1. J was trimmed by 3 bases and V by 1 base; bases with no gene match: 0. The CDR3 is made up of 14 amino acids. The DNA for the CDR3 is TGTGCCAGCAGTTTAGGGGACAGGGAAGAGACCCAGTACTTC. This sequence encodes CASSLGDREETQYF.

This clonotype was seen ten or more times. This chain joins TRBV7-2 and TRBJ2-1, with 8 nucleotides matching TRBD2. Germline lookup yields CDR1 SGHTA and CDR2 FQGNSA. V dropped 4 bases and J dropped 2; count of bases not matched to a gene: 7. The CDR3 extends over 16 amino acids. The CDR3 DNA reads as TGTGCCAGCAGCTATTACGGCGGGAGGACCTACAATGAGCAGTTCTTC. Its translation is CASSYYGGRTYNEQFF.

This clonotype occurred many times. The V and J genes are TRBV6-9 and TRBJ2-3, with 13 positions matching TRBD2. V gave up 3 bases and J gave up 7 bases; unmatched junction bases: 7. The CDR3 covers 16 residues. Germline V lookup: CDR1 MNHGY, CDR2 SVAAGI. For the CDR3, the DNA is TGTGCCAGCAGTTACTGGACTAGCGGGAGCAGGAATACGCAGTATTTT. This sequence encodes CASSYWTSGSRNTQYF.

This clonotype was picked up many times. The chain recombines TRBV28 with TRBJ1-5; tentatively, D is TRBD1 (5 bases). CDR3 size: 15 residues. Germline V lookup: CDR1 MDHEN, CDR2 SYDVKM. The germline V and J ends were trimmed by 2 bases and 2 bases, with 10 bases remaining between them. The CDR3 DNA is TGTGCCAGCAGTTTACGGGGGTGGGGCAATCAGCCCCAGCATTTT. Translated, it gives CASSLRGWGNQPQHF.